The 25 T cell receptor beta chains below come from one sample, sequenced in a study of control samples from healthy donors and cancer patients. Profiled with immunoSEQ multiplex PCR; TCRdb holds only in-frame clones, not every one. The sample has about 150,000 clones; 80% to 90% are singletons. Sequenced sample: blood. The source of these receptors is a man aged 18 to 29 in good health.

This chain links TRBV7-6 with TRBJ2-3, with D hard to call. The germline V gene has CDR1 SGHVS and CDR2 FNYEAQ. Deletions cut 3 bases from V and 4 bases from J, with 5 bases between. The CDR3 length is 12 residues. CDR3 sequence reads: CASSFLSDTQYF. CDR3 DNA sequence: TGTGCCAGCAGCTTCTTATCAGATACGCAGTATTTT.

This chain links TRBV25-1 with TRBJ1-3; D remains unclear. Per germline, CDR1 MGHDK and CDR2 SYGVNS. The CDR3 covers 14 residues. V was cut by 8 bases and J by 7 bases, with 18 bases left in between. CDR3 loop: CASARTGGGNTIYF. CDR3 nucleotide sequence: TGTGCCAGCGCTCGGACCGGAGGCGGCAACACCATATATTTT.

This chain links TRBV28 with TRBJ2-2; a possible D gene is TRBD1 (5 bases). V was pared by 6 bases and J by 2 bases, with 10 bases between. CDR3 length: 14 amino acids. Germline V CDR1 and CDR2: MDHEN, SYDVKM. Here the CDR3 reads CASRSGSNTGELFF. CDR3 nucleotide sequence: TGTGCCAGCAGATCAGGGTCCAACACCGGGGAGCTGTTTTTT.

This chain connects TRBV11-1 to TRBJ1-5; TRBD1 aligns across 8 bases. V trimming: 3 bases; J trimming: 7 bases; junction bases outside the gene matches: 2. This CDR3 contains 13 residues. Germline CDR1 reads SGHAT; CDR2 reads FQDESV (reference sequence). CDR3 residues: CASSFTGGQPQHF. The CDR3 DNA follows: TGTGCCAGCAGCTTTACAGGGGGGCAGCCCCAGCATTTT.

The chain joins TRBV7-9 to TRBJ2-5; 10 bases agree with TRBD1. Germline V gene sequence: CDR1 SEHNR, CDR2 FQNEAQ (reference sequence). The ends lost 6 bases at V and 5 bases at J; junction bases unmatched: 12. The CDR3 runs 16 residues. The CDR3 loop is CASSRPGTGEGETQYF. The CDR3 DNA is TGTGCCAGCAGTCGTCCCGGGACAGGGGAAGGGGAGACCCAGTACTTC. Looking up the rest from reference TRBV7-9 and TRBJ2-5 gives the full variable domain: DTGVSQNPRHKITKRGQNVTFRCDPISEHNRLYWYRQTLGQGPEFLTYFQNEAQLEKSRLLSDRFSAERPKGSFSTLEIQRTEQGDSAMYLCASSRPGTGEGETQYFGPGTRLLVL.

The CDR3 nucleotides are TGCGCCAGCAGTGAGGGAACGCCGCTGAGAGACAACTATGGCTACACCTTC. It is translated as CASSEGTPLRDNYGYTF. The chain carries TRBV10-2 and TRBJ1-2; no firm D call. Trimming pared 2 bases from V and 2 bases from J, leaving 18 bases between. In germline, CDR1 is WSHSY, CDR2 SAAADI. CDR3 size: 17 residues.

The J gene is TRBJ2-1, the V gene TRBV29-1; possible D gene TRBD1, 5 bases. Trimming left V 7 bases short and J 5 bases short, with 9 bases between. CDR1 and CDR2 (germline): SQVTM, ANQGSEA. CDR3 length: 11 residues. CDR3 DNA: TGCAGCGGACAGATAAACAATGAGCAGTTCTTC. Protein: CSGQINNEQFF.

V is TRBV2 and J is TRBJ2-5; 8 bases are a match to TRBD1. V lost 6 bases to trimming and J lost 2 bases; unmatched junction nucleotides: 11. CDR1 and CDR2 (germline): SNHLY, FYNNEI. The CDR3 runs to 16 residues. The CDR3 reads CASRHQGAREQETQYF. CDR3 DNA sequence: TGTGCCAGCAGACATCAGGGGGCAAGGGAACAAGAGACCCAGTACTTC. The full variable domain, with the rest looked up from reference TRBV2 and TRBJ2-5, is EPEVTQTPSHQVTQMGQEVILRCVPISNHLYFYWYRQILGQKVEFLVSFYNNEISEKSEIFDDQFSVERPDGSNFTLKIRSTKLEDSAMYFCASRHQGAREQETQYFGPGTRLLVL.

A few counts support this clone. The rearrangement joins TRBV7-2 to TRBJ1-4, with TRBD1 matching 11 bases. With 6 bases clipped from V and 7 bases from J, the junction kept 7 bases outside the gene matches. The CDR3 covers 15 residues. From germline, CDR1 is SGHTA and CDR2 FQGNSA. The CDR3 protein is CASSRDRGMSEKLFF. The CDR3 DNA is TGTGCCAGCAGTCGGGACAGGGGGATGAGTGAAAAACTGTTTTTT.

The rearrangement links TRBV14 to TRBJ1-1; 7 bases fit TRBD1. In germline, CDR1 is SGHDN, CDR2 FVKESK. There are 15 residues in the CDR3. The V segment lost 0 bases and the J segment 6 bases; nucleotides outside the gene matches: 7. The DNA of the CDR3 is TGTGCCAGCAGCCAAGATAAGTATCAGGGGGCTGAAGCTTTCTTT. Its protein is CASSQDKYQGAEAFF.

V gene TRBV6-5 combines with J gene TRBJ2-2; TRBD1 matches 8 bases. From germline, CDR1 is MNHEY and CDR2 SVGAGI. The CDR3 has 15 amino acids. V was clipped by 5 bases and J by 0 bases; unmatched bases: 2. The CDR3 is CASSLDRANTGELFF. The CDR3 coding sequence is TGTGCCAGCAGTCTGGACAGGGCGAACACCGGGGAGCTGTTTTTT.

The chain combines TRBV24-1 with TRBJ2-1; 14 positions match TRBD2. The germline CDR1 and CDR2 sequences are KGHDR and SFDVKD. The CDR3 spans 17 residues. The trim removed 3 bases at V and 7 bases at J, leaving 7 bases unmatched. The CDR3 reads CATSDAGLAGAFNEQFF. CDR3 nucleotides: TGTGCCACCAGTGATGCGGGACTAGCGGGGGCCTTTAATGAGCAGTTCTTC.

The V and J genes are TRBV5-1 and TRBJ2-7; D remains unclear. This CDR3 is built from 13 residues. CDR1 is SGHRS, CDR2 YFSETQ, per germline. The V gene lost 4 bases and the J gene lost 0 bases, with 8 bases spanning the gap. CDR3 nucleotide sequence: TGCGCCAGCAGCGTCGGGCCCTCCTACGAGCAGTACTTC. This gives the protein CASSVGPSYEQYF.

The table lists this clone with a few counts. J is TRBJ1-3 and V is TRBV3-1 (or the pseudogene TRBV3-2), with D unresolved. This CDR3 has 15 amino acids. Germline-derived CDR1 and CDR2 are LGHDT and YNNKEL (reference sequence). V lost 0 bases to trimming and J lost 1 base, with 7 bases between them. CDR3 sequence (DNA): TGTGCCAGCAGCCAAGATCACGATTCTGGAAACACCATATATTTT. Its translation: CASSQDHDSGNTIYF.

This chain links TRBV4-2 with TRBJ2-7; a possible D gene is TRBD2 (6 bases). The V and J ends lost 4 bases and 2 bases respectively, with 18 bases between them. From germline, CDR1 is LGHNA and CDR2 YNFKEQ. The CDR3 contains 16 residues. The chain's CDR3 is CASSLMEAGGAYEQYF. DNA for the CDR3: TGTGCCAGCAGCCTCATGGAGGCCGGGGGAGCCTACGAGCAGTACTTC.

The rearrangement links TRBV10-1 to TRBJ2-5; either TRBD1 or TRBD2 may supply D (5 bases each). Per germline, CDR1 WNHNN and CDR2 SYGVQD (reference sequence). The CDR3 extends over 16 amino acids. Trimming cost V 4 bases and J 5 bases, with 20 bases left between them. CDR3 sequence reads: CASSARGSGNGETQYF. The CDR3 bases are TGCGCCAGCAGTGCAAGGGGTTCGGGAAACGGGGAGACCCAGTACTTC.

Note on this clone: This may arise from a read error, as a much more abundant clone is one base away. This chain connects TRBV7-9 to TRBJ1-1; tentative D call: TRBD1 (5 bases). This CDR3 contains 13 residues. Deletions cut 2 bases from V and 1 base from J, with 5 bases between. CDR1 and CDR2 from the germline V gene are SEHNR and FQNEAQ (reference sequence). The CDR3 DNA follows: TGTGCCAGCAGCTTACAGGGGAACACTGAAGCTTTCTTT. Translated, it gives CASSLQGNTEAFF. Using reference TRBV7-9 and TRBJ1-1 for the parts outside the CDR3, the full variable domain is DTGVSQNPRHKITKRGQNVTFRCDPISEHNRLYWYRQTLGQGPEFLTYFQNEAQLEKSRLLSDRFSAERPKGSFSTLEIQRTEQGDSAMYLCASSLQGNTEAFFGQGTRLTVV.

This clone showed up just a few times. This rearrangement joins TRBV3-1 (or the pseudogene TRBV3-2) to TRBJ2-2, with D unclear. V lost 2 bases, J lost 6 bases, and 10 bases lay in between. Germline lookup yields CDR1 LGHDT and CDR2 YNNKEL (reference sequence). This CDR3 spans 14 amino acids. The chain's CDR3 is CASSQSVNPGELFF. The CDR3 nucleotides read TGTGCCAGCAGCCAATCCGTTAATCCCGGGGAGCTGTTTTTT.

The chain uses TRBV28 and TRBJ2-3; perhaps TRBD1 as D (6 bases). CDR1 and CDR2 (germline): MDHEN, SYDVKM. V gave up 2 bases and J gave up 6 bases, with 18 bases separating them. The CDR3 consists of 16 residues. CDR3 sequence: CASSLPKAGAGDTQYF. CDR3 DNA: TGTGCCAGCAGTTTACCCAAGGCAGGGGCAGGGGATACGCAGTATTTT.

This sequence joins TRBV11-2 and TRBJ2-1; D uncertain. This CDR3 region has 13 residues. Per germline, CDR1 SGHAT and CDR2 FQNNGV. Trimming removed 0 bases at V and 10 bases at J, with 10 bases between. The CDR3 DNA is TGTGCCAGCAGCTTAGATCAGGCGTTAGAGCAGTTCTTC. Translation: CASSLDQALEQFF.

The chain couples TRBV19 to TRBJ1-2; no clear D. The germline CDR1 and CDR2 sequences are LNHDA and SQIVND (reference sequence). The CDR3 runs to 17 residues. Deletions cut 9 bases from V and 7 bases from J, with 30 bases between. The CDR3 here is CASSPQLTGSVEGGYTF. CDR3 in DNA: TGTGCCAGCTCCCCCCAGCTTACCGGCTCCGTGGAGGGTGGCTACACCTTC.

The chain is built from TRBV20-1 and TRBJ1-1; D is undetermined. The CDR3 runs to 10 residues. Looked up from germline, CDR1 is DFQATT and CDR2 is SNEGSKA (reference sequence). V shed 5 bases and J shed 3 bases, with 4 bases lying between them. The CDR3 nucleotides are TGCAGTGCTGTGGACACTGAAGCTTTCTTT. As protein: CSAVDTEAFF.

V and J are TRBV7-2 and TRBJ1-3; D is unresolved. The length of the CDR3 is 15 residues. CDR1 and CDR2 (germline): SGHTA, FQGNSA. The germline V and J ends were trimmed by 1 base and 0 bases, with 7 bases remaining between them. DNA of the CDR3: TGTGCCAGCAGCTTAGACGGCGGCTCTGGAAACACCATATATTTT. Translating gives CASSLDGGSGNTIYF.

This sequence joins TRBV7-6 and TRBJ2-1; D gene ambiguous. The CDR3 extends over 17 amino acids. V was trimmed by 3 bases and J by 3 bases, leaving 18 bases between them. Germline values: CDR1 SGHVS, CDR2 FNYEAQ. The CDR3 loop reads CASSLRRNSWGYNEQFF. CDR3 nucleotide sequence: TGTGCCAGCAGCTTGAGACGTAATAGTTGGGGCTACAATGAGCAGTTCTTC.

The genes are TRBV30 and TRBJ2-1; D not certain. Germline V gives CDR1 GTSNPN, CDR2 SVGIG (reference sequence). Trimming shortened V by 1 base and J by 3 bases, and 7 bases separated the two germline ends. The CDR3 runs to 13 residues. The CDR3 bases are TGTGCCTGGAGTGGTGTCAGCTACAATGAGCAGTTCTTC. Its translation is CAWSGVSYNEQFF.